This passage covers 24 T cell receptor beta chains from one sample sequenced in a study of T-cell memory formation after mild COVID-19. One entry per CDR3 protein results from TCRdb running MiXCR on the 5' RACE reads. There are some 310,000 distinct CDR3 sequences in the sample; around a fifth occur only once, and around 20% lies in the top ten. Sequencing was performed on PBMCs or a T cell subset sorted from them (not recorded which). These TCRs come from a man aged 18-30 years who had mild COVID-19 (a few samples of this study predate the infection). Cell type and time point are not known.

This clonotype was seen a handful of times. CDR3 sequence (DNA): TGTGCCAGCAGTTCCCCAAGGGGATTGGGCGAGCAGTACGTC. It yields the protein CASSSPRGLGEQYV. The V call is TRBV28, the J call TRBJ2-7; a possible D gene is TRBD1 (5 bases). The V end was cut by 4 bases, the J end by 6 bases, with 16 bases between. The germline gives CDR1 MDHEN, CDR2 SYDVKM. The length of the CDR3 is 14 residues.

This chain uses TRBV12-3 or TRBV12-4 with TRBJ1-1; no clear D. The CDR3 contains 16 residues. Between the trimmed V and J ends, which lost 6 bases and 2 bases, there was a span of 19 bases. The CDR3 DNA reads TGTGCCAGCAGCCCCACCCGGGGAGGCAGAAACACTGAAGCTTTCTTT. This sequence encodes CASSPTRGGRNTEAFF.

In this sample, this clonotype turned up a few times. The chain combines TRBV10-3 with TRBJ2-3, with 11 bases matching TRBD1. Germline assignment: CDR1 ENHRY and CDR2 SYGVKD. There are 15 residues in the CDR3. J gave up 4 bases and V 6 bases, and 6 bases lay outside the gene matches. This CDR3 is CAISEGGQGADTQYF. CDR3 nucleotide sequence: TGTGCCATCAGCGAGGGGGGACAGGGGGCAGATACGCAGTATTTT.

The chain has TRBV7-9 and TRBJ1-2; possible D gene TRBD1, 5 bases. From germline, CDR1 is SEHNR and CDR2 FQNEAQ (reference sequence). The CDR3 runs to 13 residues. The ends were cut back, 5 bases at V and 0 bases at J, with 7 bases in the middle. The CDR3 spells CASSGTSNYGYTF. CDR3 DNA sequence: TGTGCCAGCAGCGGGACCTCTAACTATGGCTACACCTTC.

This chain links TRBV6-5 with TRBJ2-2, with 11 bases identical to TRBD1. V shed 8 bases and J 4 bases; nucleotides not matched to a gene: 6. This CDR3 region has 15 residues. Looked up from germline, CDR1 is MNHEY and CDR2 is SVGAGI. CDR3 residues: CASRTGGKSTGELFF. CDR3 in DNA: TGTGCCAGCCGGACAGGGGGCAAATCCACCGGGGAGCTGTTTTTT.

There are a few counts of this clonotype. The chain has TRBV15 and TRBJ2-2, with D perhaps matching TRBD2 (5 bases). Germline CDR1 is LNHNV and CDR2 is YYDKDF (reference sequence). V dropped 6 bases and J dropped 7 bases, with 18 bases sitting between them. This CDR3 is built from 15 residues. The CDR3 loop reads CATRSRVGVGGELFF. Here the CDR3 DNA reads TGTGCCACCAGGTCGCGGGTTGGCGTCGGCGGGGAGCTGTTTTTT.

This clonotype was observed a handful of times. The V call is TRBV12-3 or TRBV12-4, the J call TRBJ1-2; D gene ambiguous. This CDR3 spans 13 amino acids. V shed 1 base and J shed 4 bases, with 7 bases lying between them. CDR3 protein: CASSLGLGYGYTF. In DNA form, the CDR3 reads TGTGCCAGCAGTTTAGGGCTCGGCTATGGCTACACCTTC.

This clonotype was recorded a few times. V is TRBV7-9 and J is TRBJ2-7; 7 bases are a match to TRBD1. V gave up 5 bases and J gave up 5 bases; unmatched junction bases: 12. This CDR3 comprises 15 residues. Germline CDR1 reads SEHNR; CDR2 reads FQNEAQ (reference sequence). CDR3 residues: CASSGPDRAPHEQYF. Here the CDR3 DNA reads TGTGCCAGCAGCGGCCCTGACAGGGCACCCCACGAGCAGTACTTC.

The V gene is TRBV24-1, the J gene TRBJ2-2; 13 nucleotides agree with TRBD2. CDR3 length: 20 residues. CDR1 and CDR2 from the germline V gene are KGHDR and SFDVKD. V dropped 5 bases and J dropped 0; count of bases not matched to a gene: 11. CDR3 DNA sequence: TGTGCCACCAGTGGTCTATCCTGGACTAGCGGGAGTACGAACACCGGGGAGCTGTTTTTT. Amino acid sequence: CATSGLSWTSGSTNTGELFF.

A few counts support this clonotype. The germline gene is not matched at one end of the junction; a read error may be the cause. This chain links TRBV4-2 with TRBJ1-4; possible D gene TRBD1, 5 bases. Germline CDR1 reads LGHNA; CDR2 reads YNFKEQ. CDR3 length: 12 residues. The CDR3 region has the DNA TGTGCCAGCTGCCAGGGAGGTGAAAAACTGTTTTTT. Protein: CASCQGGEKLFF.

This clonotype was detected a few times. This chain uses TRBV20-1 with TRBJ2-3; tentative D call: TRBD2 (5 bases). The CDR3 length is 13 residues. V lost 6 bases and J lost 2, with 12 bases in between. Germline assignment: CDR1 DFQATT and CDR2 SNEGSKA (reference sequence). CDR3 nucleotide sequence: TGCAGTGCCAGCCGGGATTACACAGATACGCAGTATTTT. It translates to CSASRDYTDTQYF.

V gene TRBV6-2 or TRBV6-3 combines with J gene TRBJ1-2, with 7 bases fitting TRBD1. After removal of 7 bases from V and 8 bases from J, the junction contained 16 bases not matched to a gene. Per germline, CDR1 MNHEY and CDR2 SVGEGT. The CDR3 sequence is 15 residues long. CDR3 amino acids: CASTHRRTGLGGYTF. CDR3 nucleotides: TGTGCCAGCACCCATAGAAGGACAGGCCTCGGCGGCTACACCTTC.

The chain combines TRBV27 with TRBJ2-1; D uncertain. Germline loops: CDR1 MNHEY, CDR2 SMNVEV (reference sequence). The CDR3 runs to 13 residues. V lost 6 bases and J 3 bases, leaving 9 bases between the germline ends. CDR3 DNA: TGTGCCAGCAGCCAGAACAACTACAATGAGCAGTTCTTC. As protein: CASSQNNYNEQFF.

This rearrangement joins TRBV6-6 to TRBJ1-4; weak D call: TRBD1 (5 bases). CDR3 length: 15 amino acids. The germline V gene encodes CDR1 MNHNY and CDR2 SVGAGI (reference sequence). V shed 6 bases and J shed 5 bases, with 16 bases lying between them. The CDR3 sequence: CASREGDYLNEKLFF. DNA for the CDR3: TGTGCCAGCAGGGAAGGGGATTACTTAAATGAAAAACTGTTTTTT.

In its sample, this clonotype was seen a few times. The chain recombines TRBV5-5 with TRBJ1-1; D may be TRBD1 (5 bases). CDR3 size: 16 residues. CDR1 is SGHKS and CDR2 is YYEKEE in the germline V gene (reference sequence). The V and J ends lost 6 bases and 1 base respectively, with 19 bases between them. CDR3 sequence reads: CASIGGGRTGNTEAFF. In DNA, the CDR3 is TGTGCCAGCATCGGCGGGGGTAGGACGGGGAACACTGAAGCTTTCTTT.

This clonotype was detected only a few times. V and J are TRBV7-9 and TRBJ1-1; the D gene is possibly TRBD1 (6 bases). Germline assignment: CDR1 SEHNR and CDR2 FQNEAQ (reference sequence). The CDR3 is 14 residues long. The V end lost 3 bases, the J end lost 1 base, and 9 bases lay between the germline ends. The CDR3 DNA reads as TGTGCCAGCAGCTTGCCGGACAGGAACACTGAAGCTTTCTTT. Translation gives CASSLPDRNTEAFF.

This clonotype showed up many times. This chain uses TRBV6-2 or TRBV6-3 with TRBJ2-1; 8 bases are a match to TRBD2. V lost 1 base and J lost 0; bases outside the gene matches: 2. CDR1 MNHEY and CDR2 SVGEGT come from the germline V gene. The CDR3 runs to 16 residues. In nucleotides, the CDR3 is TGTGCCAGCAGTTACTTGCGGGGGGACTCCTACAATGAGCAGTTCTTC. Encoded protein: CASSYLRGDSYNEQFF.

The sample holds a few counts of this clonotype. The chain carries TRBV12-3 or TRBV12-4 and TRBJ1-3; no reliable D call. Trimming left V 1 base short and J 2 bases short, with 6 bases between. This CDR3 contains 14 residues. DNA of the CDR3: TGTGCCAGCAGTTTAGGGTCCGCTGGAAACACCATATATTTT. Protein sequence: CASSLGSAGNTIYF.

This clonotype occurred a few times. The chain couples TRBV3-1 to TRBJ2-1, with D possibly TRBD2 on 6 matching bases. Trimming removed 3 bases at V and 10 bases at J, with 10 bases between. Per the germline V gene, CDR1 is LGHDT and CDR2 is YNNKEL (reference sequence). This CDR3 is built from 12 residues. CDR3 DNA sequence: TGTGCCAGCAGCCATCGACTAGGAGAGCAGTTCTTC. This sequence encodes CASSHRLGEQFF.

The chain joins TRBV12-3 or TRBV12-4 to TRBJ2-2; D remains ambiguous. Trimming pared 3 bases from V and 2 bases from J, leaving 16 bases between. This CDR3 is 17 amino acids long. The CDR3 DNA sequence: TGTGCCAGCAGTTTCCCGGGCAGCTACCTCAACACCGGGGAGCTGTTTTTT. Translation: CASSFPGSYLNTGELFF.

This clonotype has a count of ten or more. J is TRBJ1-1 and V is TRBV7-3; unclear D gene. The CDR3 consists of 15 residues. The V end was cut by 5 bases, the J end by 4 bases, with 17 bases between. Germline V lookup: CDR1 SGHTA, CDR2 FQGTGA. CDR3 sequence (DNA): TGTGCCAGCAGCAACTCTGGGTTAAGCCCCACTGAAGCTTTCTTT. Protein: CASSNSGLSPTEAFF.

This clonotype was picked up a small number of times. DNA of the CDR3: TGCGCCAGCAGCCGGGTCCTCGTCTCTGGAAACACCATATATTTT. Encoded protein: CASSRVLVSGNTIYF. V gene TRBV4-1 combines with J gene TRBJ1-3; D not certain. Germline V gene lookup returns CDR1 MGHRA and CDR2 YSYEKL. The CDR3 loop spans 15 amino acids. V was shortened by 4 bases and J by 0 bases, with 10 bases between the two germline ends.

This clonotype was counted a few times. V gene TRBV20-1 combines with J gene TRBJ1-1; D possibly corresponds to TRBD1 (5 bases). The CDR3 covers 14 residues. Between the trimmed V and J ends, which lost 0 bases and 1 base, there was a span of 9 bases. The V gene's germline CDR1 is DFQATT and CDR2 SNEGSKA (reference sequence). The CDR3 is CSAREQQANTEAFF. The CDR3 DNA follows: TGCAGTGCTAGAGAGCAACAGGCGAACACTGAAGCTTTCTTT.

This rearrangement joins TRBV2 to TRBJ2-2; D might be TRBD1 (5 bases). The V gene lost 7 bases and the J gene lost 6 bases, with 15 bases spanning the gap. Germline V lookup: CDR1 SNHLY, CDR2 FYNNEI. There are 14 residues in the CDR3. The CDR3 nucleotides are TGTGCCAGCAACGGCAGGGCGGTCTCCGGGGAGCTGTTTTTT. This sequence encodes CASNGRAVSGELFF.